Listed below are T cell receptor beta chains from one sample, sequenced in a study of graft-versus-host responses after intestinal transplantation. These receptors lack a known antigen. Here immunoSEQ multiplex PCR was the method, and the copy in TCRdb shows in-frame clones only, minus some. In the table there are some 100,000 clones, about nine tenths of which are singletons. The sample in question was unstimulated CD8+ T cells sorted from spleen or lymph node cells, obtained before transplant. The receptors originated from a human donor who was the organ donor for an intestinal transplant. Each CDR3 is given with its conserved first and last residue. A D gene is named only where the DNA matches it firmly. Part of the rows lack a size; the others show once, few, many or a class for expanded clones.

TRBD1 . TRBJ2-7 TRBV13 TGTGCCAGCAGCTGGCTTAGGACAGGGATCTACGAGCAGTACTTC CASSWLRTGIYEQYF
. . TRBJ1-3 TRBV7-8 TGTGCCAGCAGCTCGGACATAGGAAACACCATATATTTT CASSSDIGNTIYF
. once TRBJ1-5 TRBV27 TGTGCCAGCAGCCGTTGTCAGCCCCAGCATTTT CASSRCQPQHF
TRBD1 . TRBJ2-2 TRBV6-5 TGTGCCAGCAGTTACTCGACAGGGGGCACCGGGGAGCTGTTTTTT CASSYSTGGTGELFF
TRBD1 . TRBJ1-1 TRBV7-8 TGTGCCAGCAGCAACAGGGGCTCGAACACTGAAGCTTTCTTT CASSNRGSNTEAFF
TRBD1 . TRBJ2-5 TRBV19 TGTGCCACCGTGCCGGGACAGGGAATCCAAGAGACCCAGTACTTC CATVPGQGIQETQYF
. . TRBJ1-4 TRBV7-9 TGTGCCAGCAGCTTAGGGGGGCCTAATGAAAAACTGTTTTTT CASSLGGPNEKLFF
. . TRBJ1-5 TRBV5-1 TGCGCCAGCAGCTTGGACAGGGCGAGTGGGGCCAATCAGCCCCAGCATTTT CASSLDRASGANQPQHF
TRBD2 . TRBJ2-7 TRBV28 TGTGCCAGCAGTGCGCACTTGCGGGGGGTAGTCTACGAGCAGTACTTC CASSAHLRGVVYEQYF
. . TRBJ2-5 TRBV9 TGTGCCAGCAGCAGACTAAACCAAGAGACCCAGTACTTC CASSRLNQETQYF
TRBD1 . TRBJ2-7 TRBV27 TGTGCCAGCAGTTCCACACAGGGGGCAATCTACGAGCAGTACTTC CASSSTQGAIYEQYF
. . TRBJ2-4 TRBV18 TGTGCCAGCTCACGGGCAGCCAAAAACATTCAGTACTTC CASSRAAKNIQYF
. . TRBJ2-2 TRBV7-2 TGTGCCAGCAGCTTTCTCCCGGGACAAATCACCGGGGAGCTGTTTTTT CASSFLPGQITGELFF
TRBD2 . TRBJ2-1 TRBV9 TGTGCCAGCAGCGTAGAGGGGACTAGTTCCTACAATGAGCAGTTCTTC CASSVEGTSSYNEQFF
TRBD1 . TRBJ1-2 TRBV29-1 TGCAGCGTCGATAGTACCGGGACAGGGGATCCCTATGGCTACACCTTC CSVDSTGTGDPYGYTF
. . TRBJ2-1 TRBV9 TGTGCCAGCAGCGGATTTAGCTCCTACAATGAGCAGTTCTTC CASSGFSSYNEQFF
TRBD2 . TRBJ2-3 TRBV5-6 TGTGCCAGCAGCTACGGACTAGCGGGAGAACATACGCAGTATTTT CASSYGLAGEHTQYF
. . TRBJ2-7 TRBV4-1 TGCGCCAGCAGCCAAATGGACAGCTACGAGCAGTACTTC CASSQMDSYEQYF
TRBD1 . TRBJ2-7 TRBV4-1 TGCGCCAGCAGCCAAGAATTATATCGGGACAGATCCTCCTACGAGCAGTACTTC CASSQELYRDRSSYEQYF
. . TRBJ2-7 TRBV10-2 TGCGCCAGCATGCAGGCCTACGAGCAGTACTTC CASMQAYEQYF
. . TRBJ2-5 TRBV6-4 TGTGCCAGAAGTTGCGCCAGGGAGACCCAGTACTTC CARSCARETQYF
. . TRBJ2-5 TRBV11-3 TGTGCCAGCAGCCCACGCGCCTTGGACGGAACCTGGGAGGAGACCCAGTACTTC CASSPRALDGTWEETQYF
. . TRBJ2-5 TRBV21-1 TGTGCCAGCAGCAATAGAACAGGGGGAAATCAAGAGACCCAGTACTTC CASSNRTGGNQETQYF
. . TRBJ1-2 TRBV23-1 TGCGCCAGCAGTCACGGGGGAACCTGGGGCTACACCTTC CASSHGGTWGYTF
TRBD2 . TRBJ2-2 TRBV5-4 TGTGCCAGCAGCTTGCTGAGCGGGAGTTTGTCCGGGGAGCTGTTTTTT CASSLLSGSLSGELFF
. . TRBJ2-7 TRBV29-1 TGCAGCGTTTCCCAGGGCTACGAGCAGTACTTC CSVSQGYEQYF